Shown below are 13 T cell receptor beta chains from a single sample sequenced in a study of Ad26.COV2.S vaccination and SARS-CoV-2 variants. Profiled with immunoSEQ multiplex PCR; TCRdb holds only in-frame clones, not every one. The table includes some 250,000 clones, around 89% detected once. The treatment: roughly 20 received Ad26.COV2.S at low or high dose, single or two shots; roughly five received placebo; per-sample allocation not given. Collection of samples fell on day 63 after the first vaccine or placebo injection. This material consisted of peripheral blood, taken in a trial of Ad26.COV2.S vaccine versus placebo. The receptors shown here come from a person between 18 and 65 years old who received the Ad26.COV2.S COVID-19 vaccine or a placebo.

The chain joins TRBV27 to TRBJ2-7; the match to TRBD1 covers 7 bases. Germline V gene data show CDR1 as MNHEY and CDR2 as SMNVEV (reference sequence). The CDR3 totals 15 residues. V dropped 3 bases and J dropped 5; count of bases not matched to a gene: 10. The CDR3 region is CASSFSTGLVDEQYF. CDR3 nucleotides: TGTGCCAGCAGTTTTTCGACAGGGTTGGTCGACGAGCAGTACTTC.

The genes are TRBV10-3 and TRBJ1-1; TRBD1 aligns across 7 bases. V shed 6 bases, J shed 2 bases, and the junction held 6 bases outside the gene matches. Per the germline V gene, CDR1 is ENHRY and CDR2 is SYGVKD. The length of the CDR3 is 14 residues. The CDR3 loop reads CAISRDRVNTEAFF. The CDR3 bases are TGTGCCATCAGCCGTGACAGGGTAAACACTGAAGCTTTCTTT.

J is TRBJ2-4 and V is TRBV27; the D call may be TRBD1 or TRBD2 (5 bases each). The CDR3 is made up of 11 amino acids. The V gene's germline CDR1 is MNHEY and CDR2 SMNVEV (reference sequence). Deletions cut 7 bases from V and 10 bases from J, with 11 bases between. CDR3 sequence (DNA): TGTGCCAGCATGGGGGACCGGATTCAGTACTTC. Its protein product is CASMGDRIQYF.

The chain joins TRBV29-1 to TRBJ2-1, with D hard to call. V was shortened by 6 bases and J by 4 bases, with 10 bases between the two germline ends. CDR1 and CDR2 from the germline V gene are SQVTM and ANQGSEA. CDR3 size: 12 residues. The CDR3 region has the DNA TGCAGCGTCGACGCGACTTACAATGAGCAGTTCTTC. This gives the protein CSVDATYNEQFF.

As DNA, the CDR3 is TGTGCCAGCTCACCATGGAAGGGGGCGAACGAGCAGTACTTC. This encodes CASSPWKGANEQYF. The J gene is TRBJ2-7, the V gene TRBV18, with TRBD1 matching over 7 bases. J lost 5 bases, V lost 2 bases, and 6 bases had no gene match. CDR1 is KGHSH and CDR2 is LQKENI in the germline V gene. There are 14 residues in the CDR3.

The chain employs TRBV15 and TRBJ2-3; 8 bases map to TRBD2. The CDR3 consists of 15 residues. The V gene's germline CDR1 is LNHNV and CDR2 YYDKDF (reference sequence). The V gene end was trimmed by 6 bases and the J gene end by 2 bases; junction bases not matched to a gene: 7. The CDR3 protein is CATRVRGAFTDTQYF. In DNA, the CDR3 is TGTGCCACCAGAGTGCGGGGGGCCTTCACAGATACGCAGTATTTT.

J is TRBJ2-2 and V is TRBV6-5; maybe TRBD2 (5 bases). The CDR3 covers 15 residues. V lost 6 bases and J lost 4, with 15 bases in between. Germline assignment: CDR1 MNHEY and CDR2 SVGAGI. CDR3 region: CASRAPGWATGELFF. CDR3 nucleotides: TGTGCCAGCAGAGCTCCGGGGTGGGCCACCGGGGAGCTGTTTTTT.

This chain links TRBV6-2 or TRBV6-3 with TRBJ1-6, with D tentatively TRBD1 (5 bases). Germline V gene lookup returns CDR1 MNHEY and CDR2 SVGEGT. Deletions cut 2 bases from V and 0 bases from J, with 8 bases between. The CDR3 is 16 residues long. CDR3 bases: TGTGCCAGCAGTTACCCAGGGAGCTCCTATAATTCACCCCTCCACTTT. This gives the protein CASSYPGSSYNSPLHF.

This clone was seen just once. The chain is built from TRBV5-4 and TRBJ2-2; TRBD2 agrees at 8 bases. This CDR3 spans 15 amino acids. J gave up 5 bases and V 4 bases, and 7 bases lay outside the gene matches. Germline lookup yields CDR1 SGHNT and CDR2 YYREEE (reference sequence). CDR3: CASSPGGGATGELFF. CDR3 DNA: TGTGCCAGCAGCCCCGGGGGGGGCGCGACCGGGGAGCTGTTTTTT.

The CDR3 sequence is CASSPPGGWRTEAFF. CDR3 nucleotides: TGTGCCAGCAGCCCACCGGGGGGCTGGAGAACTGAAGCTTTCTTT. This rearrangement joins TRBV28 to TRBJ1-1, with D possibly being TRBD1 (6 bases). Between the trimmed V and J ends, which lost 6 bases and 5 bases, there was a span of 19 bases. CDR1 and CDR2 from the germline V gene are MDHEN and SYDVKM. The CDR3 loop spans 15 amino acids.

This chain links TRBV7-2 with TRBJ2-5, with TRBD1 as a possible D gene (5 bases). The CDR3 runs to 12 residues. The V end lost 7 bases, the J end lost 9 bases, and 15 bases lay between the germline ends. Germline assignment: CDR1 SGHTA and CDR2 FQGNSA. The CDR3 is CASTAGIDPQYF. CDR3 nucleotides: TGTGCCAGCACGGCAGGGATCGACCCCCAGTACTTC.

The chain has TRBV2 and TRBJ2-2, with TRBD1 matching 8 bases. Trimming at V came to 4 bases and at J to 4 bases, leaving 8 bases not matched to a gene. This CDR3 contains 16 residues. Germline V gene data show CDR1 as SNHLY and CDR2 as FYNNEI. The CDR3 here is CASSADTGGITGELFF. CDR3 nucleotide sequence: TGTGCCAGCAGTGCCGACACAGGGGGAATCACCGGGGAGCTGTTTTTT.

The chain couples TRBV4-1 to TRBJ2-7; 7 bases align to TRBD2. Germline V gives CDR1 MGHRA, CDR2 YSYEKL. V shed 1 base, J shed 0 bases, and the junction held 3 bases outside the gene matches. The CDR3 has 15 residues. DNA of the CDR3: TGCGCCAGCAGCCAAGCGGGCGGGAGCTCCTACGAGCAGTACTTC. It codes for CASSQAGGSSYEQYF.